The clone carrying this T cell receptor beta chain turned up a few times. Its matching antigen is unknown. The data were obtained in a study of T-cell memory formation after mild COVID-19. On the study more broadly: TCR clusters mostly belonged to single donors. Study-wide results and limits: Unconfirmed was the SARS-CoV-2 specificity of second-wave clones that peaked on day 37. Contracting clones from day 15 to 85 showed balanced CD4/CD8; later expanders favored CD4+.

UMIs and sample barcodes were carried by the TCR alpha and TCR beta cDNA libraries that 5'RACE produced using constant-segment primers. Each CDR3 protein gets one entry after TCRdb re-called the 5' RACE reads with MiXCR. Here the sample spans around 180,000 distinct CDR3 sequences, 16% being singletons. The germline V gene has CDR1 SGHRS and CDR2 YFSETQ. Trimming shortened V by 4 bases and J by 5 bases, and 19 bases separated the two germline ends. The CDR3 totals 15 residues. The J gene is TRBJ2-7, the V gene TRBV5-1; possible D gene TRBD1, 6 bases. The material sequenced was PBMCs or a T cell subset sorted from them (not recorded which). The source is an adult woman who had mild COVID-19 (a few samples of this study predate the infection). Cell type and time point are not known. CDR3 sequence reads: CASSVTGIRSNEQYF. DNA for the CDR3: TGCGCCAGCAGCGTAACAGGGATACGTTCAAACGAGCAGTACTTC.